Listed here is a single T cell receptor beta chain. An input of about 0.45 to 1 ug of RNA was subjected to reverse transcription using random hexamers. The CDR3 of TCR beta was amplified by immunoSEQ multiplex PCR across 54 Vbeta and 13 Jbeta. TCRdb itself ran the immunoSEQ multiplex PCR reads through MiXCR, one entry per CDR3 protein. The sample carries approximately 220,000 distinct CDR3 sequences, more than 85% recorded once. Sequencing of TCR beta was performed on blood CD8+ and CD4+ T cells. It was treatment-naive patients with stable or active relapsing-remitting disease who made up the multiple sclerosis controls. Through negative isolation, CD4+ and CD8+ T cells were obtained, while TEMRA cells were enriched using FACS. This record comes from a study of CD8 T cells in Susac syndrome. This sequence originates from a human donor with multiple sclerosis. Specimen: CD4+ T cells from PBMCs.

Here the CDR3 reads CASSPGLVGTDTQYF. The CDR3 region has the DNA TGTGCCAGCTCACCAGGATTGGTGGGCACAGATACGCAGTATTTT. The chain is built from TRBV18 and TRBJ2-3, with unresolved D. The CDR3 consists of 15 residues. V lost 2 bases and J lost 1, with 10 bases in between. Germline values: CDR1 KGHSH, CDR2 LQKENI. The full variable domain, with the rest looked up from reference TRBV18 and TRBJ2-3, is NAGVMQNPRHLVRRRGQEARLRCSPMKGHSHVYWYRQLPEEGLKFMVYLQKENIIDESGMPKERFSAEFPKEGPSILRIQQVVRGDSAAYFCASSPGLVGTDTQYFGPGTRLTVL.